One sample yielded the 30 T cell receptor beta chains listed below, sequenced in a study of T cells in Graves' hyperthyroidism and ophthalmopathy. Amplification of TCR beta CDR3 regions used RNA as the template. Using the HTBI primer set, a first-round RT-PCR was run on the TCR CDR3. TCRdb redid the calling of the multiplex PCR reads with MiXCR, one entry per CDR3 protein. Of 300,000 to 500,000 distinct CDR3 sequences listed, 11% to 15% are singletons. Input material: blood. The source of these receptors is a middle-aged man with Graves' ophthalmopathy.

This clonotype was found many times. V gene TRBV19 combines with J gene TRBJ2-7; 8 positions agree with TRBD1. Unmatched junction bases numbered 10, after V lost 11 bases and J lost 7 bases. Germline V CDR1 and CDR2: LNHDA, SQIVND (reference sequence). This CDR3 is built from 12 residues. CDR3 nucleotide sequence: TGTGCCTGGACAGGGAGCTACGTGGAGCAGTACTTC. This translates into CAWTGSYVEQYF.

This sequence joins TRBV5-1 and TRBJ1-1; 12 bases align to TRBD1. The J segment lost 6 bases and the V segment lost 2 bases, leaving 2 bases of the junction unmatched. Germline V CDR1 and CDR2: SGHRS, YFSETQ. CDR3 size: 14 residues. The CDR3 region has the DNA TGCGCCAGCAGCTTCGGGACAGGGGGCTCTGAAGCTTTCTTT. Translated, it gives CASSFGTGGSEAFF. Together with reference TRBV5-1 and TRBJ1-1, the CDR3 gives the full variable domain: KAGVTQTPRYLIKTRGQQVTLSCSPISGHRSVSWYQQTPGQGLQFLFEYFSETQRNKGNFPGRFSGRQFSNSRSEMNVSTLELGDSALYLCASSFGTGGSEAFFGQGTRLTVV.

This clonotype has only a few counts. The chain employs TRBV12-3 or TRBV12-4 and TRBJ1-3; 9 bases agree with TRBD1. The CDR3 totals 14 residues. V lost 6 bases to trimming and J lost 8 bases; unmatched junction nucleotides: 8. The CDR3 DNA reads TGTGCCAGCAGCCCGGGACAGGGTGGGGACACCATATATTTT. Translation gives CASSPGQGGDTIYF.

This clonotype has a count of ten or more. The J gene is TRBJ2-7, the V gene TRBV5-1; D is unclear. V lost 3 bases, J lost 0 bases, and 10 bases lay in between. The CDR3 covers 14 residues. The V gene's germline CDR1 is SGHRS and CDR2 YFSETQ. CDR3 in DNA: TGCGCCAGCAGCTCCCTGCTGGCCTCCTACGAGCAGTACTTC. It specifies CASSSLLASYEQYF.

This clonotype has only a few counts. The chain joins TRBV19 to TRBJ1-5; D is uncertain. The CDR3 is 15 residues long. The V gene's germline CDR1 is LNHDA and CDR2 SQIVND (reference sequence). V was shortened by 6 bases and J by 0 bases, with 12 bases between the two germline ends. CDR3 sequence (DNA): TGTGCCAGTAGGGAGATGGGAATTAGCAATCAGCCCCAGCATTTT. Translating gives CASREMGISNQPQHF.

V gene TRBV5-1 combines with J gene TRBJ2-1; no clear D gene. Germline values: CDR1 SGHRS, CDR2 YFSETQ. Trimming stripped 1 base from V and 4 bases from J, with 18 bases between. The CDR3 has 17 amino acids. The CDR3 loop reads CASSLKPVPRRYNEQFF. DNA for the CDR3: TGCGCCAGCAGCTTGAAGCCCGTACCTCGGCGGTACAATGAGCAGTTCTTC.

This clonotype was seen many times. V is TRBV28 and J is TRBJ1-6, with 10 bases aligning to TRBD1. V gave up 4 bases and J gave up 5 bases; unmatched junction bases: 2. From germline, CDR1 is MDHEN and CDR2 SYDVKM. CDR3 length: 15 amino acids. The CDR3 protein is CASSYGQGDNSPLHF. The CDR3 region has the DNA TGTGCCAGCAGTTACGGACAGGGGGATAATTCACCCCTCCACTTT.

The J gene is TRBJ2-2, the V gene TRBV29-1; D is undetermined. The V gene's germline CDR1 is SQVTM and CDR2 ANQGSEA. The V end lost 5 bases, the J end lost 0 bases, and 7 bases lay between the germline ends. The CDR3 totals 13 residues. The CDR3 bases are TGCAGCGTTTGCCAGGCGAACACCGGGGAGCTGTTTTTT. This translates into CSVCQANTGELFF.

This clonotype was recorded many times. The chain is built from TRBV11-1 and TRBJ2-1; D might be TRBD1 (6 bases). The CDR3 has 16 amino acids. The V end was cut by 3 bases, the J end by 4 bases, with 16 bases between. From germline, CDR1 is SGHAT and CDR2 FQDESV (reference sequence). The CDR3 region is CASSFRGGILYNEQFF. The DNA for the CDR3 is TGTGCCAGCAGCTTCAGGGGTGGGATTCTTTACAATGAGCAGTTCTTC.

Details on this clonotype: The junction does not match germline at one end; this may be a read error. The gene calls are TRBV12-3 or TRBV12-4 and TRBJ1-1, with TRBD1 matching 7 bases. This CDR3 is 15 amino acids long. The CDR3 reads CTSRGQFSGNTEAFF. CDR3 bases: TGTACCAGCAGGGGACAGTTTTCCGGGAACACTGAAGCTTTCTTT.

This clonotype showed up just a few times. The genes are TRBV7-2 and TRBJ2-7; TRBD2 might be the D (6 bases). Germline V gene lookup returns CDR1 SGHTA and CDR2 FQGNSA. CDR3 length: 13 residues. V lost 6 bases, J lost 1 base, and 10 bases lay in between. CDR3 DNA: TGTGCCAGCAGAACTAGCAGTTCCTACGAGCAGTACTTC. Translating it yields CASRTSSSYEQYF. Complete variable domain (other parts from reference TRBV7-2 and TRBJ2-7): GAGVSQSPSNKVTEKGKDVELRCDPISGHTALYWYRQSLGQGLEFLIYFQGNSAPDKSGLPSDRFSAERTGGSVSTLTIQRTQQEDSAVYLCASRTSSSYEQYFGPGTRLTVT.

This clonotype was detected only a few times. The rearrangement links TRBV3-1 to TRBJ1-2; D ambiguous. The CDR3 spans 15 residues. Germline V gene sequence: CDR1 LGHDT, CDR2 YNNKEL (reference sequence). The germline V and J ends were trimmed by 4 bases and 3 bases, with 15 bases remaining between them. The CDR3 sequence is CASSLRGSGDYGYTF. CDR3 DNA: TGTGCCAGCAGCCTTCGCGGCTCGGGCGACTATGGCTACACCTTC.

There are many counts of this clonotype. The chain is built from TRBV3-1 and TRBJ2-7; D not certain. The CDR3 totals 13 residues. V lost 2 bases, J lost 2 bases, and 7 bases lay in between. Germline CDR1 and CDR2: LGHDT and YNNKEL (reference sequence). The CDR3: CASSQWQTYEQYF. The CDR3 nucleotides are TGTGCCAGCAGCCAATGGCAGACCTACGAGCAGTACTTC.

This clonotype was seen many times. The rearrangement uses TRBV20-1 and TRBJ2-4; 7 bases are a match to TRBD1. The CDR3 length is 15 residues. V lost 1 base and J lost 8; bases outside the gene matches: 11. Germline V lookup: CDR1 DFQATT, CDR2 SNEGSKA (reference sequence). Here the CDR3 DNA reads TGCAGTGCTAGAGGTAGAACAGGGGCCCTAGACATTCAGTACTTC. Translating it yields CSARGRTGALDIQYF.

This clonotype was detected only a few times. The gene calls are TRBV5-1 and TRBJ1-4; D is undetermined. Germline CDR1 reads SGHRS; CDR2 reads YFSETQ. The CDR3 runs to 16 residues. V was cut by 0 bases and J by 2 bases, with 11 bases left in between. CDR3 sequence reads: CASSLVGRGTNEKLFF. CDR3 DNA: TGCGCCAGCAGCTTGGTAGGGCGTGGGACTAATGAAAAACTGTTTTTT.

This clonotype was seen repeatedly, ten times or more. The chain's CDR3 is CASRGGALEAFF. For the CDR3, the DNA is TGTGCCAGCCGAGGAGGGGCGTTAGAAGCTTTCTTT. This rearrangement joins TRBV2 to TRBJ1-1, with a possible D match to TRBD1 (5 bases). The CDR3 contains 12 residues. The germline V gene has CDR1 SNHLY and CDR2 FYNNEI. V lost 8 bases and J 8 bases, leaving 15 bases between the germline ends. Full variable domain (missing parts from reference TRBV2 and TRBJ1-1): EPEVTQTPSHQVTQMGQEVILRCVPISNHLYFYWYRQILGQKVEFLVSFYNNEISEKSEIFDDQFSVERPDGSNFTLKIRSTKLEDSAMYFCASRGGALEAFFGQGTRLTVV.

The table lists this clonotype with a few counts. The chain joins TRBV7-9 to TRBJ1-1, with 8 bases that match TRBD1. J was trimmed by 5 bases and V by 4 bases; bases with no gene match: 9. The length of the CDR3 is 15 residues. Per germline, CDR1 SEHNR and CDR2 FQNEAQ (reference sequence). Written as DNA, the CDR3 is TGTGCCAGCAGCTCACCCAGGGGGCGCAGGACTGAAGCTTTCTTT. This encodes CASSSPRGRRTEAFF.

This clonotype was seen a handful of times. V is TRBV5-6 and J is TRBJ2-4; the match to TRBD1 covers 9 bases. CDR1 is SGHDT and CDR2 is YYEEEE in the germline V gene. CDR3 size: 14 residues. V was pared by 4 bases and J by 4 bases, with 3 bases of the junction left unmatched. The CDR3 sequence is CASSDGQGKNIQYF. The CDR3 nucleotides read TGTGCCAGCAGCGATGGACAGGGGAAAAACATTCAGTACTTC.

The CDR3 coding sequence is TGTGCCAGCAGTTACTCGGTTGCGGGAGTGGACGAGCAGTACTTC. Protein product: CASSYSVAGVDEQYF. The chain combines TRBV6-6 with TRBJ2-7, with 7 positions matching TRBD2. CDR3 length: 15 amino acids. V gave up 0 bases and J gave up 5 bases; unmatched junction bases: 7. Germline loops: CDR1 MNHNY, CDR2 SVGAGI (reference sequence).

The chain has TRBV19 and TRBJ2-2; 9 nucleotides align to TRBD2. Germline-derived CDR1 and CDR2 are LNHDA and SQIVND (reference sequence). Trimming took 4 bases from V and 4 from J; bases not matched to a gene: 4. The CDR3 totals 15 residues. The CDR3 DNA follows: TGTGCCAGTAGTACAGGGACTAGCACCACCGGGGAGCTGTTTTTT. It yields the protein CASSTGTSTTGELFF.

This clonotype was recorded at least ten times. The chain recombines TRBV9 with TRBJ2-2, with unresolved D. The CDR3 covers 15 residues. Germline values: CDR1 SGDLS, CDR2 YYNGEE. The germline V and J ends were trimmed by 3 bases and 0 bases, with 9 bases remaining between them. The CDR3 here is CASSGPSANTGELFF. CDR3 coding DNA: TGTGCCAGCAGCGGGCCCTCGGCGAACACCGGGGAGCTGTTTTTT.

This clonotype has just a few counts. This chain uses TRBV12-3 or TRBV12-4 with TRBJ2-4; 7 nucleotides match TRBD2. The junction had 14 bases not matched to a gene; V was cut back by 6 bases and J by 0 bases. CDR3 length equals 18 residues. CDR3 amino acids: CASSVGEGRGIAKNIQYF. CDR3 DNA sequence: TGTGCCAGCAGCGTAGGAGAGGGGCGGGGGATAGCCAAAAACATTCAGTACTTC.

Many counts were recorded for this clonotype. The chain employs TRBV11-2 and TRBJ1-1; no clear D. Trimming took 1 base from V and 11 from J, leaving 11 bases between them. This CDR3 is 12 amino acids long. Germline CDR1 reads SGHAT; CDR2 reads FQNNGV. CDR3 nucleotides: TGTGCCAGCAGCTTAGTAGCCGGGTTTGCTTTCTTT. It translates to CASSLVAGFAFF.

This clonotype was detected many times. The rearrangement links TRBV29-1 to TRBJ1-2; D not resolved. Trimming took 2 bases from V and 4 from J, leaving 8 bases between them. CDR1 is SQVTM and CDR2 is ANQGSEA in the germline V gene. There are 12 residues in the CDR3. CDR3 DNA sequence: TGCAGCGTTGAACTCAAGTTCTATGGCTACACCTTC. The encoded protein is CSVELKFYGYTF.

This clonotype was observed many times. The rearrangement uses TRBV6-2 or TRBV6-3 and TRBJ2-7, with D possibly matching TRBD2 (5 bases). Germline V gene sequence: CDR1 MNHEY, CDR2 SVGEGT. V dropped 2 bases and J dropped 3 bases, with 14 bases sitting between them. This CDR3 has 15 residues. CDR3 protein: CASSYSFDGDYEQYF. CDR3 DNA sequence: TGTGCCAGCAGTTACAGTTTTGACGGGGACTACGAGCAGTACTTC.

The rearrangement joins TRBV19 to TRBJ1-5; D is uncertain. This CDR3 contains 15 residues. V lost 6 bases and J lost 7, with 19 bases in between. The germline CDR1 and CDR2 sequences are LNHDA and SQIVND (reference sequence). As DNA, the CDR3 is TGTGCCAGTAGCGCTCATGGGGTTGAGGGACAGCCCCAGCATTTT. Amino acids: CASSAHGVEGQPQHF.

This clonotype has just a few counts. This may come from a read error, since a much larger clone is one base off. CDR3: CASNSAAWGEKLFF. The CDR3 coding sequence is TGTGCCAGCAATTCGGCAGCCTGGGGGGAAAAACTGTTTTTT. The chain couples TRBV28 to TRBJ1-4, with D perhaps matching TRBD1 (5 bases). The CDR3 contains 14 residues. Looked up from germline, CDR1 is MDHEN and CDR2 is SYDVKM. V was cut by 7 bases and J by 8 bases, with 17 bases left in between. Full variable domain (outside the CDR3, taken from reference TRBV28 and TRBJ1-4): DVKVTQSSRYLVKRTGEKVFLECVQDMDHENMFWYRQDPGLGLRLIYFSYDVKMKEKGDIPEGYSVSREKKERFSLILESASTNQTSMYLCASNSAAWGEKLFFGSGTQLSVL.

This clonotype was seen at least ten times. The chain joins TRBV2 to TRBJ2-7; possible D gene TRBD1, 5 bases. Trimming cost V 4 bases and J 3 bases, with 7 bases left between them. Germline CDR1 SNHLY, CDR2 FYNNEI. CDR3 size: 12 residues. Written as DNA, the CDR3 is TGTGCCAGCAGTGCAGGGCACTACGAGCAGTACTTC. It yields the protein CASSAGHYEQYF. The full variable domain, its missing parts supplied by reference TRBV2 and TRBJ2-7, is EPEVTQTPSHQVTQMGQEVILRCVPISNHLYFYWYRQILGQKVEFLVSFYNNEISEKSEIFDDQFSVERPDGSNFTLKIRSTKLEDSAMYFCASSAGHYEQYFGPGTRLTVT.

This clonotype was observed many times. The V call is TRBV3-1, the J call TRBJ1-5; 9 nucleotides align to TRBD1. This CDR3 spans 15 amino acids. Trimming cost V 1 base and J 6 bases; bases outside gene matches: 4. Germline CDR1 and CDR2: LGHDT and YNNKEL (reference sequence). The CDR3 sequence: CASSQAGQGIQPQHF. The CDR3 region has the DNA TGTGCCAGCAGCCAAGCGGGACAGGGAATTCAGCCCCAGCATTTT.

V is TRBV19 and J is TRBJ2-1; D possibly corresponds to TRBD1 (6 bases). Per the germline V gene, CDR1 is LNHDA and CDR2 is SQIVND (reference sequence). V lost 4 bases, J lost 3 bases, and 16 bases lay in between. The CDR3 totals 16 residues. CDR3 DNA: TGTGCCAGTAGTAACCCGGGACAAGGGTTCTACAATGAGCAGTTCTTC. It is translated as CASSNPGQGFYNEQFF.